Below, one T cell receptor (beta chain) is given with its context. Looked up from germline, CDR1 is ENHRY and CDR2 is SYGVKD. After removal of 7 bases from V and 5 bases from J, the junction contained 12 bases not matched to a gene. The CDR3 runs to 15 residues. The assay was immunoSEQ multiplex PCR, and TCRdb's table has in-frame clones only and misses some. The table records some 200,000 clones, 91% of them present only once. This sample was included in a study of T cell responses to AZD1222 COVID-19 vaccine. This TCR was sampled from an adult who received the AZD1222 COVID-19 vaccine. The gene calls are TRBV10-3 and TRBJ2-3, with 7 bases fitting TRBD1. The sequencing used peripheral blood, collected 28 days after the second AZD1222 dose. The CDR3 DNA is TGTGCCATCACCGACCCGGGACAGCAAAGAGATACGCAGTATTTT. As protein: CAITDPGQQRDTQYF.